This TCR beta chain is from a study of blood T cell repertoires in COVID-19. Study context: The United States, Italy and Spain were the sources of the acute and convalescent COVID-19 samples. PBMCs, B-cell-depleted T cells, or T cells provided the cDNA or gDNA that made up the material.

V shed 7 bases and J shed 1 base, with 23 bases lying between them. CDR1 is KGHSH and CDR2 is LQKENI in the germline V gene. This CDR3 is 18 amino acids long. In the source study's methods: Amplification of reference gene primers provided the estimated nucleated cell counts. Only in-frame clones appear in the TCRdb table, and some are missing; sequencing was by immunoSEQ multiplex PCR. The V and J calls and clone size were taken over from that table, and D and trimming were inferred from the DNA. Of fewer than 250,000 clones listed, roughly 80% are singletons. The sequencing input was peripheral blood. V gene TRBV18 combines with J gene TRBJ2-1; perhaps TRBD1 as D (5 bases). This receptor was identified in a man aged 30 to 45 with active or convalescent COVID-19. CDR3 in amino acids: CASFTNNQQGPSYNEQFF. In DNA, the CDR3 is TGTGCCAGCTTCACCAATAATCAGCAGGGCCCATCCTACAATGAGCAGTTCTTC.